This TCR beta chain was found in a study of human T cells and chemical hapten exposure. For the study at large: Variability of per-sample TCR yields stemmed mainly from small differences in pooled library volume. Study-level points and caveats: TCRs exceeding 1 in 1000 frequency stayed unchanged with DPC sensitization.

The time point denotes: healthy volunteer bleed at 2 weeks. The total RNA was obtained from whole blood that was not fractionated. The study used a library that attached unique molecular identifiers to individual cDNA molecules. Each CDR3 protein is one row after TCRdb ran MiXCR on the RACE reads. In the table there are 100,000 to 150,000 distinct CDR3 sequences, approximately 10% of which are singletons. The CDR3 sequence is 16 residues long. CDR1 SGHTA and CDR2 FQGNSA come from the germline V gene. Unmatched junction bases numbered 6, after V lost 4 bases and J lost 0 bases. This clonotype was observed at least ten times. Its matching antigen is unknown.

This clonotype originated in a male donor in good health. Some clones in this sample may be carry-over from other donors' samples. The chain couples TRBV7-2 to TRBJ2-7; 10 bases are shared with TRBD2. Sequences were obtained from whole blood. Here the CDR3 DNA reads TGTGCCAGCAGCTCGTTAGCGGGGGGTACCTCCTACGAGCAGTACTTC. This codes for CASSSLAGGTSYEQYF.